Described below is a single TCR beta chain sequence and its context. Its binding antigen is unknown. Base qualities are missing; no much larger clone stands one base away. Receptor amplification or capture employed multiplex PCR. Sequencing was carried out with an Illumina HiSeq 2500. TCRbeta libraries were built by three rounds of nested PCR using primers (Table S4), following protocols modified from ARM-PCR. Before sequencing, PCR products of 200-500 bp were cut from the gel and purified using the QIAquick gel extraction kit. In the authors' own workflow: Trimmomatic was used to clean the reads, FLASH merged the cleaned reads into complete CDR3 sequences, and MiTCR assigned the sequences to V(D)J germline segments. Clonal diversity was computed as the inverse Simpson's index with VDJtools. A read counted as productive if the sequence was in-frame and lacked a premature stop codon. TCRdb reworked the public reads: Q25 trimming with fastp, MiXCR clone assembly, productive beta chains retained. Each entry is one CDR3 protein sequence, shown with its most common DNA and genes. These V and J calls are TCRdb output, not the study's own analysis. The sample table lists 200,000 or so distinct CDR3 sequences, roughly 70% of them with a count of one. 20% to 25% of the sample comes from the top ten.

RNA was isolated from bulk, unsorted tissue, and RNA quality was assessed with a NanoDrop ND-1000 and an Agilent 2100. Donors were newly diagnosed lung cancer patients admitted for thoracic surgery in China between August and November 2014, without prior chemotherapy. Anyone who had undergone radiotherapy or chemotherapy before, or who had another cancer at the same time, was left out of the study. Pieces of surgical tissue measuring 1-2 cm3 were kept in RNAlater solution and stored at -80 degrees C until use. This record belongs to a study of tumor and adjacent non-tumor tissue in lung cancer (dated by TCRdb to 2017 to 2018). The study in broad terms: The cohort included 12 adenocarcinoma, a couple of squamous cell carcinoma and 1 small cell lung cancer patients. Ages among the roughly 15 patients ranged from about 30 to 80 years, there were about ten men and 5 women, and disease was at TNM stage I to III. A few dozen paired specimens, one tumor and one normal lung sample per patient, were profiled by TCRbeta CDR3 sequencing. A total of approximately 130,000,000 productive TCRbeta reads were generated by sequencing, corresponding to an average of approximately 4.5 million reads per sample. The study compared bulk TCRbeta repertoires between lung tumor tissue and matched distant non-tumor lung tissue from more than twelve lung cancer patients. The paper's findings and limits, for the study overall: The methods do not name the sequencing platform or mention unique molecular identifiers. Because peripheral blood was not sequenced, the blood TCRbeta repertoires of the lung cancer patients in the study went unexamined. Significantly higher TCR diversity (inverse Simpson) was observed in tumor tissue than in normal lung tissue (around 450 vs 150, P = 0.0075, Mann-Whitney U test). In normal lung, the top 100 clones accounted for a significantly larger cumulative share of the repertoire than in tumor tissue. Younger patients had significantly higher TCR diversity, and higher tumor TCR diversity was associated with shorter overall and disease-free survival. With only about 16 patients in the cohort, the authors noted that larger samples and more detailed clinical data are needed.

The sequenced sample was lung tumor tissue. The sequence was obtained from a man aged 60 to 75 with non-small cell lung cancer.

The CDR3 protein sequence reads: CASSSGRTGGYGYTF. The DNA reads as follows: TGTGCCAGCAGCTCCGGAAGGACAGGGGGCTATGGCTACACCTTC. This chain is built from TRBV6-1 and TRBJ1-2, with 10 central nucleotides matching TRBD1. Trimmed from V: 6 bases; trimmed from J: 4 bases; junction bases lacking a gene match: 8. The CDR1 and CDR2 encoded by the germline V gene are MNHNS and SASEGT. The CDR3 numbers 15 residues from cysteine through phenylalanine. The kept DNA is CDR3 alone, 45 bases in frame from the first base.